Each of the 8 T cell receptor beta chains below was sequenced from the same sample in a study of CD8+ T cells in alopecia areata. Indicated treatment: oral pan-JAK inhibitor, 5-10 mg twice daily. RNA, once extracted, was reverse transcribed into cDNA for use as the sequencing template. Method: immunoSEQ multiplex PCR; TCRdb's copy keeps in-frame clones and lacks some. This sample carries about 270,000 clones, 60% of them seen once, and the ten largest clones take 0.9% to 0.95%. Sequenced here: CD4+ T cells sorted from blood, sampled around week 52, from a patient treated with tofacitinib. Receptors were obtained from a human donor with alopecia areata.

V usage is TRBV5-4 and J usage is TRBJ1-5; no clear D gene. V lost 0 bases to trimming and J lost 4 bases, with 5 bases between them. In germline, CDR1 is SGHNT, CDR2 YYREEE (reference sequence). The CDR3 sequence is 13 residues long. The CDR3 region is CASSLGPNQPQHF. CDR3 coding DNA: TGTGCCAGCAGCTTGGGTCCAAATCAGCCCCAGCATTTT.

The gene calls are TRBV5-6 and TRBJ2-5, with 10 bases lining up with TRBD1. With 2 bases clipped from V and 5 bases from J, the junction kept 9 bases outside the gene matches. The CDR3 runs 16 residues. Germline CDR1 SGHDT, CDR2 YYEEEE. The CDR3: CASSFLGQGYVETQYF. The CDR3, as DNA: TGTGCCAGCAGCTTTTTGGGACAGGGGTATGTGGAGACCCAGTACTTC. Complete variable domain (other parts from reference TRBV5-6 and TRBJ2-5): DAGVTQSPTHLIKTRGQQVTLRCSPKSGHDTVSWYQQALGQGPQFIFQYYEEEERQRGNFPDRFSGHQFPNYSSELNVNALLLGDSALYLCASSFLGQGYVETQYFGPGTRLLVL.

The V call is TRBV4-3, the J call TRBJ1-1; perhaps TRBD1 as D (5 bases). The CDR3 has 14 residues. V dropped 2 bases and J dropped 1 base, with 8 bases sitting between them. In germline, CDR1 is LGHNA, CDR2 YSLEER. DNA for the CDR3: TGCGCCAGCAGCCAACAAGGACAGAACACTGAAGCTTTCTTT. The encoded protein is CASSQQGQNTEAFF.

This chain uses TRBV6-6 with TRBJ2-7; 9 nucleotides match TRBD1. In germline, CDR1 is MNHNY, CDR2 SVGAGI (reference sequence). CDR3 length: 14 residues. V was clipped by 5 bases and J by 4 bases; unmatched bases: 6. CDR3 coding DNA: TGTGCCAGCAGTCTTCGGGGACAGGGTTACGAGCAGTACTTC. Its translation: CASSLRGQGYEQYF.

This chain uses TRBV9 with TRBJ2-1; 9 bases are a match to TRBD2. The J segment lost 0 bases and the V segment lost 3 bases, leaving 7 bases of the junction unmatched. The CDR3 extends over 17 amino acids. Germline CDR1 is SGDLS and CDR2 is YYNGEE. The CDR3 here is CASSALISGGSYNEQFF. In nucleotides, the CDR3 is TGTGCCAGCAGCGCACTAATTAGCGGGGGCTCCTACAATGAGCAGTTCTTC.

This chain joins TRBV5-6 and TRBJ2-7; TRBD1 agrees at 7 bases. J gave up 0 bases and V 6 bases, and 9 bases lay outside the gene matches. Germline lookup yields CDR1 SGHDT and CDR2 YYEEEE. The CDR3 contains 15 residues. The CDR3 loop is CASTARDSLSYEQYF. The CDR3 DNA reads as TGTGCCAGCACTGCCAGGGACAGCCTCTCCTACGAGCAGTACTTC.

This rearrangement joins TRBV27 to TRBJ2-7, with 11 bases fitting TRBD1. The CDR3 loop spans 16 amino acids. CDR1 and CDR2 (germline): MNHEY, SMNVEV (reference sequence). V shed 5 bases and J 4 bases; nucleotides not matched to a gene: 10. The CDR3, as DNA: TGTGCCAGCAGTCCCGGGGACAGGGGGAGGTCGTACGAGCAGTACTTC. Amino acid sequence: CASSPGDRGRSYEQYF.

The chain carries TRBV20-1 and TRBJ1-1, with D perhaps matching TRBD1 (6 bases). The CDR3 extends over 10 amino acids. The germline gives CDR1 DFQATT, CDR2 SNEGSKA (reference sequence). The CDR3 DNA follows: TGCTCTACAGGGACTTATGAAGCTTTCTTT. Translating gives CSTGTYEAFF.